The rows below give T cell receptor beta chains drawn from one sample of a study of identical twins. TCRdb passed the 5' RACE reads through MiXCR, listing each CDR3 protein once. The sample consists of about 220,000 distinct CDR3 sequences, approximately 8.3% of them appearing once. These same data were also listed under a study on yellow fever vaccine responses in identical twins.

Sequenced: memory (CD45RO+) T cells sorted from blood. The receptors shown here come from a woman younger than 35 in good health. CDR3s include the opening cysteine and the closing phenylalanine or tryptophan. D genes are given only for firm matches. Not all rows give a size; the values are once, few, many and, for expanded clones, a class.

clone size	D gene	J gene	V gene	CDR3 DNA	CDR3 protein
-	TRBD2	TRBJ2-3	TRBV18	TGTGCCAGCTCACCCATCCCCGGACTAGGAAGCACAGATACGCAGTATTTT	CASSPIPGLGSTDTQYF
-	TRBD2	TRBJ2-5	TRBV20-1	TGCAGTGCTTCGGGACTAGTGGGAGAGACCCAGTACTTC	CSASGLVGETQYF
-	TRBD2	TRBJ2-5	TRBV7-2	TGTGCCAGCAGCCCCGGGACTAGCGGGAGGGCCCTTAAGACCCAGTACTTC	CASSPGTSGRALKTQYF
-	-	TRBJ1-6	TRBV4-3	TGCGCCAGCAGCCAAGATATCTTCTGGCCCCTCCACTTT	CASSQDIFWPLHF
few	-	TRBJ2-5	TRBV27	TGTGCCAGCAGTTTAGGGCGGACCTCCAAGACCCAGTACTTC	CASSLGRTSKTQYF
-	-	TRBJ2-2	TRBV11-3	TGTGCCAGCAGCTTAGGGGTTGGGGAGCTGTTTTTT	CASSLGVGELFF
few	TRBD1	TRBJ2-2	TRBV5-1	TGCGCCAGCACCCGGGACAGGGGGACCGGGGAGCTGTTTTTT	CASTRDRGTGELFF
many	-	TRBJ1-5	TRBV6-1	TGTGCCAGCAGTGACAGGGTTGGTCAGCCCCAGCATTTT	CASSDRVGQPQHF
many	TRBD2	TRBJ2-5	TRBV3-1	TGTGCCAGCAGCCAAGCCCGGACTAGGTTGGGGACCCAGTACTTC	CASSQARTRLGTQYF
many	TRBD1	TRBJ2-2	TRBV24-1	TGTGCCACCAGTGACCCCGGGACAGGGGGCTCGAAGGAGCTGTTTTTT	CATSDPGTGGSKELFF
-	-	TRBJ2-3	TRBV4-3	TGCGCCAGCAGCCAAGTTGGGCCGGGAGCCACAGATACGCAGTATTTT	CASSQVGPGATDTQYF
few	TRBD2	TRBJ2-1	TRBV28	TGTGCCAGCAACCTAGCTAGCGGGGTCTACAATAAGCAGTTCTTC	CASNLASGVYNKQFF
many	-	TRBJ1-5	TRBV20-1	TGCAGTGCTAACCAACCGAGTCAGCCCCAGCATTTT	CSANQPSQPQHF
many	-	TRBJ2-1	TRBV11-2	TGTGCCAGCAGCTCCCGGCAATACAATGAGCAGTTCTTC	CASSSRQYNEQFF
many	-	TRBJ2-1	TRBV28	TGTGCCAGCAGTTTCTATCCTTCCGGGACACAACACAATGAGCAGTTCTTC	CASSFYPSGTQHNEQFF
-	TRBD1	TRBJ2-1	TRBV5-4	TGTGCCAGCAGCTTGGGACAGGGGTCGAATGAGCAGTTCTTC	CASSLGQGSNEQFF
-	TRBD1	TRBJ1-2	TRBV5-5	TGTGCCAGCAGCTCGGCCGGGACAGGGGTAGATGGCTACACCTTC	CASSSAGTGVDGYTF
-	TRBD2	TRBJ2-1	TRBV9	TGTGCCAGCAGCGTAGATGATAGCGGGAATGAGCAGTTCTTC	CASSVDDSGNEQFF
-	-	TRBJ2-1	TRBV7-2	TGTGCCAGCAGCTTAGTCCCAGGGTCTATCCACAATGAGCAGTTCTTC	CASSLVPGSIHNEQFF
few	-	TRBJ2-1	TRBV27	TGTGCCAGCAGGGGGAACGGGGGTATCAACAATGAGCAGTTCTTC	CASRGNGGINNEQFF
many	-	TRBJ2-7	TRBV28	TGTGCCAGCAGTTTAGGGGCTAACTCCTACGAGCAGTACTTC	CASSLGANSYEQYF
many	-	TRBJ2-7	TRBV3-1	TGTGCCAGCAGCCCCTGGACAGTTGACGAGCAGTACTTC	CASSPWTVDEQYF
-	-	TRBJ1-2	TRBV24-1	TGTGCCACCAGGGTGAGGGGGGGGCAGCGTTCGAGGAACTATGGCTACACCTTC	CATRVRGGQRSRNYGYTF
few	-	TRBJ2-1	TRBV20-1	TGCAGTGCCCACGGGGATACATACAATGAGCAGTTCTTC	CSAHGDTYNEQFF
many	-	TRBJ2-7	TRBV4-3	TGCGCCAGCAGCCAAGGGAGGGACAGTGATTTTAAGTACTTC	CASSQGRDSDFKYF
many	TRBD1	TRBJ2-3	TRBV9	TGTGCCAGCAGCGTTGGACAGGGCATGGATACGCAGTATTTT	CASSVGQGMDTQYF
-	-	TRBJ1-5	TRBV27	TGTGCCAGCAGTACAATCCAGGGTAGTCAGCCCCAGCATTTT	CASSTIQGSQPQHF
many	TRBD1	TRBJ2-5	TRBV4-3	TGCGCCAGCAGCCGTTGGACAGGGGGCCCAGAGACCCAGTACTTC	CASSRWTGGPETQYF
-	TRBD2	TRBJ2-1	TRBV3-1	TGTGCCAGCAGCCAAGGATCCCCTAGCGGGGGGCTTGAGCAGTTCTTC	CASSQGSPSGGLEQFF
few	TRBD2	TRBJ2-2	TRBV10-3	TGTGCCAACTGGGCGGGAGGGCACTCCGGGGAGCTGTTTTTT	CANWAGGHSGELFF
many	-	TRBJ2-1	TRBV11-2	TGTGCCAGCAGCGCGGGGAGTTCTATGGTCAATGAGCAGTTCTTC	CASSAGSSMVNEQFF
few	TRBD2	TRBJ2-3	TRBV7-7	TGTGCTAGCAGCCCTATAGCGGGAATTGATACGCAGTATTTT	CASSPIAGIDTQYF
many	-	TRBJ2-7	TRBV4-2	TGTGCCAGCAGCCAGGGCCCTGGGGAGGCCTACGAGCAGTACTTC	CASSQGPGEAYEQYF
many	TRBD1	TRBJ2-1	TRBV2	TGTGCCAGCAAGGACAGGGTCGGTAGGAATGAGCAGTTCTTC	CASKDRVGRNEQFF
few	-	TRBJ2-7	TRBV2	TGTGCCAGCAGTGAAAATACAGGGTCCTACGAGCAGTACTTC	CASSENTGSYEQYF
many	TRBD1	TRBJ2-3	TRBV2	TGTGCCAGCAGTGAAGCTTTTCGGGACAGGAGCACAGATACGCAGTATTTT	CASSEAFRDRSTDTQYF
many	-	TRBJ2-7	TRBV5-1	TGCGCCAGCAGCGCCATAGGAGGGTTGGTATCCTACGAGCAGTACTTC	CASSAIGGLVSYEQYF
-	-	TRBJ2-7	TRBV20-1	TGCAGTGCTAGACAGCCAGGGGCTGGATCCGAGCAGTACTTC	CSARQPGAGSEQYF
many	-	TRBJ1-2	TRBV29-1	TGCAGCGTTCTAACCGGCTATGGCTACACCTTC	CSVLTGYGYTF
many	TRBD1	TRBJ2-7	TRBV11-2	TGTGCCAGCAGCTTCGCCGGGACAGGTGTTTACGAGCAGTACTTC	CASSFAGTGVYEQYF
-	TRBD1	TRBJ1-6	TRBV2	TGTGCCAGCAGTGGAGACAGGGGCAGTTCCTATAATTCACCCCTCCACTTT	CASSGDRGSSYNSPLHF
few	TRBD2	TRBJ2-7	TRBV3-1	TGTGCCAGCAGCCAAGTCACTAGCGGGTACGAGCAGTACTTC	CASSQVTSGYEQYF
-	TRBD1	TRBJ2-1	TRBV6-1	TGTGCCTGCAGTATTACCGGGACAGGGGGCTGGGAGCAGTTCTTC	CACSITGTGGWEQFF
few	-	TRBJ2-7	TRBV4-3	TGCGCCAGCAGCCAAGAGGGACCCGGGGAAGTGTACGAGCAGTACTTC	CASSQEGPGEVYEQYF
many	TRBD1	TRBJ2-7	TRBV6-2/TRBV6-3	TGTGCCAGCAGTTACGGACAGGGTGGGACCTACGAGCAGTACTTC	CASSYGQGGTYEQYF
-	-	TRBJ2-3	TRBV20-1	TGCAGTGCTAGTACCGACAATAGGGGCACAGATACGCAGTATTTT	CSASTDNRGTDTQYF
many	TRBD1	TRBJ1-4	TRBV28	TGTGCCAGCGCCTGGGACAGAACAACTAATGAAAAACTGTTTTTT	CASAWDRTTNEKLFF
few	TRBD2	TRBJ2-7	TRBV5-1	TGCGCCAGCAGCTTGGGGACTAGCGGGGGCCGATCATACTCCTACGAGCAGTACTTC	CASSLGTSGGRSYSYEQYF
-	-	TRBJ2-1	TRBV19	TGTGCCAGTAGTTTTATAACTAATGAGCAGTTCTTC	CASSFITNEQFF
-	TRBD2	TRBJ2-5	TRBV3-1	TGTGCCAGCAGCCAAGCGAGCGGGGAGGGCCCTCACTGGATGACCCAGTACTTC	CASSQASGEGPHWMTQYF
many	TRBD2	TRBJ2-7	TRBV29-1	TGCAGCGTTGATAGCGGGGCGGGCGAGCAGTACTTC	CSVDSGAGEQYF
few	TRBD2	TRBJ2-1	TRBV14	TGTGCCAGCAGCCCCGCGGGGACTAGCGGGAGGGCCCCTTTTTTC	CASSPAGTSGRAPFF
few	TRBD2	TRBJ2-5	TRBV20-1	TGCAGTGCTAGCCTAGCGGGAGAGACCCAGTACTTC	CSASLAGETQYF